Listed below are T cell receptor beta chains from one sample, sequenced in a study of T cells in localized non-small cell lung cancer. Clones were read by immunoSEQ multiplex PCR, and TCRdb kept only the in-frame ones, dropping some. The sample shows about 35,000 clones, more than 65% of them seen only once. The specimen was peripheral blood, collected before any cancer treatment. The receptors originated from a male donor aged 60 or over with stage III squamous cell lung carcinoma. CDR3s include the opening cysteine and the closing phenylalanine or tryptophan. Fields, in order: D gene, V gene, J gene, clone size, CDR3 length, CDR3 protein, CDR3 DNA. A D gene is named only where the DNA matches it firmly. Clone size is shown for a subset of rows, as once, few, many or a class of expanded clone.

d_gene: TRBD1
v_gene: TRBV19
j_gene: TRBJ1-3
abundance: -
len: 15
CDR3aa: CASIQGAGRGNTIYF
CDR3nt: TGTGCCAGTATCCAGGGGGCAGGCCGTGGAAACACCATATATTTT

d_gene: -
v_gene: TRBV10-1
j_gene: TRBJ1-2
abundance: -
len: 13
CDR3aa: CASSENANYGYTF
CDR3nt: TGCGCCAGCAGTGAAAACGCTAACTATGGCTACACCTTC

d_gene: TRBD2
v_gene: TRBV29-1
j_gene: TRBJ2-1
abundance: -
len: 14
CDR3aa: CSVLAGGSYNEQFF
CDR3nt: TGCAGCGTCCTAGCGGGAGGCTCTTACAATGAGCAGTTCTTC

d_gene: -
v_gene: TRBV6-5
j_gene: TRBJ1-2
abundance: -
len: 14
CDR3aa: CASSTGTAIYGYTF
CDR3nt: TGTGCCAGCAGTACCGGGACGGCAATCTATGGCTACACCTTC

d_gene: -
v_gene: TRBV9
j_gene: TRBJ2-5
abundance: -
len: 15
CDR3aa: CASSVGGRGSETQYF
CDR3nt: TGTGCCAGCAGCGTAGGGGGCCGAGGATCCGAGACCCAGTACTTC

d_gene: TRBD2
v_gene: TRBV30
j_gene: TRBJ2-5
abundance: -
len: 14
CDR3aa: CAWSGLAAFETQYF
CDR3nt: TGTGCCTGGAGTGGACTAGCAGCTTTTGAGACCCAGTACTTC

d_gene: -
v_gene: TRBV29-1
j_gene: TRBJ1-5
abundance: -
len: 12
CDR3aa: CSVAGDNQPQHF
CDR3nt: TGCAGCGTTGCAGGGGACAATCAGCCCCAGCATTTT

d_gene: TRBD2
v_gene: TRBV18
j_gene: TRBJ2-3
abundance: -
len: 16
CDR3aa: CASSTTSGISTDTQYF
CDR3nt: TGTGCCAGCTCAACGACTAGCGGGATTAGCACAGATACGCAGTATTTT

d_gene: -
v_gene: TRBV7-3
j_gene: TRBJ2-5
abundance: -
len: 13
CDR3aa: CASSPSGGGTQYF
CDR3nt: TGTGCCAGCAGCCCCTCAGGGGGGGGGACCCAGTACTTC

d_gene: -
v_gene: TRBV11-2
j_gene: TRBJ1-1
abundance: -
len: 15
CDR3aa: CASSLEGSAGTEAFF
CDR3nt: TGTGCCAGCAGCTTAGAAGGGTCGGCTGGCACTGAAGCTTTCTTT

d_gene: TRBD2
v_gene: TRBV7-7
j_gene: TRBJ2-3
abundance: once
len: 15
CDR3aa: CASSLGRGGTDTQYF
CDR3nt: TGTGCCAGCAGCTTGGGGCGGGGGGGCACAGATACGCAGTATTTT

d_gene: TRBD1
v_gene: TRBV18
j_gene: TRBJ2-3
abundance: -
len: 15
CDR3aa: CASSMGQPSGDTQYF
CDR3nt: TGTGCCAGCTCAATGGGACAGCCGTCAGGAGATACGCAGTATTTT

d_gene: TRBD1
v_gene: TRBV30
j_gene: TRBJ1-4
abundance: -
len: 15
CDR3aa: CAWRSPGGEAEKLFF
CDR3nt: TGTGCCTGGAGGTCGCCAGGGGGGGAGGCCGAAAAACTGTTTTTT

d_gene: -
v_gene: TRBV10-3
j_gene: TRBJ1-4
abundance: once
len: 15
CDR3aa: CAISEQGPTNEKLFF
CDR3nt: TGTGCCATCAGTGAACAGGGCCCAACTAATGAAAAACTGTTTTTT

d_gene: -
v_gene: TRBV6-1
j_gene: TRBJ2-5
abundance: -
len: 17
CDR3aa: CASSETVPGTAVETQYF
CDR3nt: TGTGCCAGCAGTGAAACTGTTCCGGGCACAGCGGTAGAGACCCAGTACTTC

d_gene: -
v_gene: TRBV6-6
j_gene: TRBJ1-1
abundance: once
len: 15
CDR3aa: CASSSTGSMNTEAFF
CDR3nt: TGTGCCAGCAGTTCAACAGGGAGCATGAACACTGAAGCTTTCTTT

d_gene: -
v_gene: TRBV7-9
j_gene: TRBJ2-2
abundance: -
len: 12
CDR3aa: CASRRGTGELFF
CDR3nt: TGTGCCAGCAGGAGAGGCACCGGGGAGCTGTTTTTT